Each of the 10 T cell receptor beta chains below was sequenced from the same sample in a study of naive and memory T cell subsets. Study-level results: A few larger clonotypes appeared in naive repertoires, especially CD8, possibly memory cells re-expressing CD45RA.

Their specific antigens are unknown. The beta constant-region primer was an equimolar mix of two oligonucleotides covering TRBC1 and TRBC2. Ligated cDNA was amplified by four rounds of PCR with nested alpha and beta constant-region primers and SP2. TCRdb processed the UMI-ligation and nested PCR reads anew with MiXCR; each CDR3 protein has one entry. The sample comprises under 150,000 distinct CDR3 sequences, 15% to 25% of which are singletons, and more than 0.6% rests with the top ten. The specimen was naive CD8+ T cells from blood. These receptors were obtained from a human donor in good health.

The J gene is TRBJ2-5, the V gene TRBV12-3 or TRBV12-4; D call uncertain. The length of the CDR3 is 11 residues. V lost 5 bases, J lost 5 bases, and 6 bases lay in between. CDR3 loop: CASSVDETQYF. CDR3 DNA: TGTGCCAGCAGTGTCGACGAGACCCAGTACTTC.

V gene TRBV6-5 combines with J gene TRBJ1-1; D unclear. This CDR3 region has 16 residues. Trimming took off 7 bases at V and 0 bases at J, with 18 bases between the two ends. The germline V gene has CDR1 MNHEY and CDR2 SVGAGI. CDR3 protein: CASTEGGSPMNTEAFF. In DNA, the CDR3 is TGTGCCAGCACCGAGGGAGGCAGCCCCATGAACACTGAAGCTTTCTTT.

The chain carries TRBV28 and TRBJ2-5; D remains ambiguous. Germline CDR1 is MDHEN and CDR2 is SYDVKM. The CDR3 spans 12 residues. The V end was cut by 3 bases, the J end by 5 bases, with 7 bases between. The CDR3 coding sequence is TGTGCCAGCAGTTTTAGTCGCGAGACCCAGTACTTC. Its translation: CASSFSRETQYF. Full variable domain (outside the CDR3, taken from reference TRBV28 and TRBJ2-5): DVKVTQSSRYLVKRTGEKVFLECVQDMDHENMFWYRQDPGLGLRLIYFSYDVKMKEKGDIPEGYSVSREKKERFSLILESASTNQTSMYLCASSFSRETQYFGPGTRLLVL.

This clonotype was counted only a few times. CDR3 sequence reads: CASSQGGSFYNEQFF. CDR3 bases: TGTGCCAGCAGCCAAGGGGGTTCCTTCTACAATGAGCAGTTCTTC. The rearrangement joins TRBV3-1 to TRBJ2-1; D not resolved. From germline, CDR1 is LGHDT and CDR2 YNNKEL (reference sequence). This CDR3 comprises 15 residues. V lost 1 base, J lost 3 bases, and 10 bases lay in between.

In this sample, this clonotype turned up a few times. The CDR3 region has the DNA TGTGCCAGCAGTTTTGGGCAGGGGGAGGAGACCCAGTACTTC. This gives the protein CASSFGQGEETQYF. The chain has TRBV28 and TRBJ2-5, with 7 bases aligning to TRBD1. Per germline, CDR1 MDHEN and CDR2 SYDVKM. V gave up 3 bases and J gave up 5 bases; unmatched junction bases: 6. This CDR3 has 14 amino acids.

The V gene is TRBV25-1, the J gene TRBJ2-5; D call uncertain. V lost 4 bases and J lost 3, with 6 bases in between. This CDR3 comprises 12 residues. Germline V gene data show CDR1 as MGHDK and CDR2 as SYGVNS. CDR3 nucleotides: TGTGCCAGCAGTGGGGAAAAAGAGACCCAGTACTTC. Its protein product is CASSGEKETQYF. Based on the CDR3 plus reference TRBV25-1 and TRBJ2-5, the full variable domain is EADIYQTPRYLVIGTGKKITLECSQTMGHDKMYWYQQDPGMELHLIHYSYGVNSTEKGDLSSESTVSRIRTEHFPLTLESARPSHTSQYLCASSGEKETQYFGPGTRLLVL.

The chain combines TRBV5-1 with TRBJ1-1, with TRBD1 as a possible D gene (5 bases). Germline V gives CDR1 SGHRS, CDR2 YFSETQ. With 0 bases removed from V and 1 base from J, the gap between germline ends came to 16 bases. This CDR3 is 17 amino acids long. CDR3 bases: TGCGCCAGCAGCTTGGGTGGGGGGTCAAACTGGAACACTGAAGCTTTCTTT. Translating gives CASSLGGGSNWNTEAFF.

This clonotype has ten or more counts. The chain has TRBV7-9 and TRBJ1-4, with D possibly matching TRBD1 (5 bases). Trimming shortened V by 3 bases and J by 2 bases, and 13 bases separated the two germline ends. The CDR3 is 16 amino acids. Germline V lookup: CDR1 SEHNR, CDR2 FQNEAQ (reference sequence). The CDR3 protein is CASSLQGDGTNEKLFF. CDR3 nucleotide sequence: TGTGCCAGCAGCTTGCAGGGTGATGGGACTAATGAAAAACTGTTTTTT. Filled out from reference TRBV7-9 and TRBJ1-4, the complete variable domain reads DTGVSQNPRHKITKRGQNVTFRCDPISEHNRLYWYRQTLGQGPEFLTYFQNEAQLEKSRLLSDRFSAERPKGSFSTLEIQRTEQGDSAMYLCASSLQGDGTNEKLFFGSGTQLSVL.

This clonotype was detected a few times. The chain joins TRBV4-1 to TRBJ2-1; D call uncertain. V dropped 0 bases and J dropped 9 bases, with 12 bases sitting between them. The CDR3 length is 14 residues. In germline, CDR1 is MGHRA, CDR2 YSYEKL. DNA for the CDR3: TGCGCCAGCAGCCAAGATCCGGGTTGGAGTGAGCAGTTCTTC. This gives the protein CASSQDPGWSEQFF.

J is TRBJ2-2 and V is TRBV3-1; 8 nucleotides agree with TRBD1. V shed 4 bases and J 6 bases; nucleotides not matched to a gene: 4. CDR1 and CDR2 from the germline V gene are LGHDT and YNNKEL (reference sequence). The CDR3 is 14 residues long. The CDR3 DNA reads as TGTGCCAGCAGCCCGGACAGGGTGGCCGGGGAGCTGTTTTTT. Translation gives CASSPDRVAGELFF.